A single sample is the source of the 9 T cell receptor beta chains below, sequenced in a study of blood T cell repertoires in COVID-19. Only in-frame clones appear in the TCRdb table, and some are missing; sequencing was by immunoSEQ multiplex PCR. The data contain about 240,000 clones, 87% of them seen just once; the ten biggest clones take up 6% to 9%. What was sequenced was peripheral blood. These receptors were taken from a man aged 60 to 69 who had recovered from COVID-19.

The rearrangement links TRBV7-9 to TRBJ2-1, with 9 bases lining up with TRBD2. Unmatched junction bases numbered 12, after V lost 0 bases and J lost 9 bases. The CDR3 runs to 17 residues. CDR1 is SEHNR, CDR2 FQNEAQ, per germline (reference sequence). The CDR3 region has the DNA TGTGCCAGCAGCTTAGCTTCCGGGGGCGGGGGGGCCCCTGAGCAGTTCTTC. It encodes CASSLASGGGGAPEQFF.

This clone was recorded once. The gene calls are TRBV6-1 and TRBJ1-4, with D possibly matching TRBD1 (5 bases). Trimming took 2 bases from V and 0 from J, leaving 10 bases between them. This CDR3 has 16 residues. Per germline, CDR1 MNHNS and CDR2 SASEGT. CDR3 amino acids: CASSEFRVATNEKLFF. Written as DNA, the CDR3 is TGTGCCAGCAGTGAATTCAGGGTTGCAACTAATGAAAAACTGTTTTTT.

The chain links TRBV6-6 to TRBJ2-7, with 11 bases identical to TRBD1. The CDR3 is 14 amino acids. Per germline, CDR1 MNHNY and CDR2 SVGAGI (reference sequence). J gave up 7 bases and V 6 bases, and 8 bases lay outside the gene matches. DNA of the CDR3: TGTGCCAGCAGGCCAACGGACAGGGGGCATGAGCAGTACTTC. Protein: CASRPTDRGHEQYF.

The chain couples TRBV5-1 to TRBJ2-6, with 11 bases identical to TRBD1. Germline loops: CDR1 SGHRS, CDR2 YFSETQ. The CDR3 sequence is 18 residues long. After removal of 6 bases from V and 1 base from J, the junction contained 9 bases not matched to a gene. Here the CDR3 reads CASTIPGTGGSGANVLTF. CDR3 sequence (DNA): TGCGCCAGCACCATACCCGGGACAGGGGGGTCTGGGGCCAACGTCCTGACTTTC. Drawing the rest from reference TRBV5-1 and TRBJ2-6, the complete variable domain is KAGVTQTPRYLIKTRGQQVTLSCSPISGHRSVSWYQQTPGQGLQFLFEYFSETQRNKGNFPGRFSGRQFSNSRSEMNVSTLELGDSALYLCASTIPGTGGSGANVLTFGAGSRLTVL.

The genes are TRBV24-1 and TRBJ2-1; D is unclear. The CDR3 consists of 13 residues. Germline values: CDR1 KGHDR, CDR2 SFDVKD. Between the trimmed V and J ends, which lost 2 bases and 8 bases, there was a span of 9 bases. Here the CDR3 reads CATSDYQQDEQFF. In DNA form, the CDR3 reads TGTGCCACCAGTGATTATCAGCAGGATGAGCAGTTCTTC.

The chain recombines TRBV3-1 (or the pseudogene TRBV3-2) with TRBJ1-1; 8 bases fit TRBD1. After removal of 5 bases from V and 4 bases from J, the junction contained 15 bases not matched to a gene. Germline V gives CDR1 LGHDT, CDR2 YNNKEL (reference sequence). This CDR3 spans 17 amino acids. CDR3 nucleotides: TGTGCCAGCAGCAAAGGAGTACCGGGACAGGAGATCACTGAAGCTTTCTTT. Translated, it gives CASSKGVPGQEITEAFF.

The chain carries TRBV27 and TRBJ2-1; a weak D match, TRBD1 (5 bases). The CDR3 covers 13 residues. Germline V gene data show CDR1 as MNHEY and CDR2 as SMNVEV (reference sequence). V lost 3 bases to trimming and J lost 9 bases, with 12 bases between them. The CDR3 sequence is CASSFFGRGEQFF. The CDR3 nucleotides are TGTGCCAGCAGTTTTTTTGGAAGGGGTGAGCAGTTCTTC.

The V and J genes are TRBV5-1 and TRBJ1-2; D is perhaps TRBD1 (5 bases). Looked up from germline, CDR1 is SGHRS and CDR2 is YFSETQ. V gave up 2 bases and J gave up 4 bases, with 12 bases separating them. The CDR3 has 14 residues. In DNA form, the CDR3 reads TGCGCCAGCAGCTTAGGCGACAGAGGCTATGGCTACACCTTC. This codes for CASSLGDRGYGYTF.

This chain links TRBV11-2 with TRBJ1-4; no reliable D call. The length of the CDR3 is 12 residues. CDR1 is SGHAT, CDR2 FQNNGV, per germline. The V end lost 2 bases, the J end lost 7 bases, and 5 bases lay between the germline ends. The CDR3 region has the DNA TGTGCCAGCAGCTTATATCGTGAAAAACTGTTTTTT. It specifies CASSLYREKLFF.